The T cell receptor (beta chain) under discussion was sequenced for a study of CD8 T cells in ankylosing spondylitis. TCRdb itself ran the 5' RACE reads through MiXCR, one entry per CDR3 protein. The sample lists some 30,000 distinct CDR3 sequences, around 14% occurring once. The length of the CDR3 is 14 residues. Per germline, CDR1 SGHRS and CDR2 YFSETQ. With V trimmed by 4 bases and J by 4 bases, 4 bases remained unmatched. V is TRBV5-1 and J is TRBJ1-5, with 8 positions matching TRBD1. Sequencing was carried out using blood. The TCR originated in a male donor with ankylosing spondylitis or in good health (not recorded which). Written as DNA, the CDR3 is TGCGCCAGCAGCGAAGGACAGGGTAATCAGCCCCAGCATTTT. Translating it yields CASSEGQGNQPQHF.